A single sample gave rise to the 13 T cell receptor beta chains below, sequenced in a study of blood T cell repertoires in COVID-19. Here immunoSEQ multiplex PCR was the method, and the copy in TCRdb shows in-frame clones only, minus some. The data contain under 150,000 clones, approximately 82% of them singletons. Sequencing was carried out using peripheral blood. These TCRs come from a man older than 75 with active or convalescent COVID-19.

The chain links TRBV5-1 to TRBJ2-1; D might be TRBD2 (6 bases). V was cut by 4 bases and J by 1 base, with 18 bases left in between. The CDR3 spans 17 residues. Germline assignment: CDR1 SGHRS and CDR2 YFSETQ. The CDR3: CASSPPGAGRSYNEQFF. The CDR3 DNA is TGCGCCAGCAGCCCCCCCGGTGCGGGACGGTCCTACAATGAGCAGTTCTTC.

The count of this clone is one. This sequence joins TRBV2 and TRBJ2-1; weak D call: TRBD1 (6 bases). In germline, CDR1 is SNHLY, CDR2 FYNNEI. V lost 8 bases, J lost 3 bases, and 8 bases lay in between. This CDR3 has 12 amino acids. CDR3 sequence: CASETGYNEQFF. The CDR3, as DNA: TGTGCCAGCGAGACAGGCTACAATGAGCAGTTCTTC.

The V call is TRBV2, the J call TRBJ1-2; 10 bases line up with TRBD1. V dropped 6 bases and J dropped 8; count of bases not matched to a gene: 12. Looked up from germline, CDR1 is SNHLY and CDR2 is FYNNEI. This CDR3 comprises 15 residues. CDR3 nucleotides: TGTGCCAGCAGCCAGTCCACATCGACAGGGGGCGGCTACACCTTC. This encodes CASSQSTSTGGGYTF.

CDR3 region: CASSIRGNSNQPQHF. As DNA, the CDR3 is TGTGCCAGTAGTATTAGGGGGAATAGCAATCAGCCCCAGCATTTT. This sequence joins TRBV19 and TRBJ1-5; perhaps TRBD1 as D (6 bases). Trimming pared 3 bases from V and 0 bases from J, leaving 9 bases between. The CDR3 extends over 15 amino acids. The germline V gene encodes CDR1 LNHDA and CDR2 SQIVND (reference sequence).

This clone occurred a few times. This chain uses TRBV25-1 with TRBJ1-2, with D possibly matching TRBD1 (5 bases). Germline lookup yields CDR1 MGHDK and CDR2 SYGVNS. The CDR3 runs to 13 residues. Trimming removed 1 base at V and 8 bases at J, with 11 bases between. The DNA for the CDR3 is TGTGCCAGCAGTGAATTGACAGAGTACGGCTACACCTTC. Its translation: CASSELTEYGYTF.

The chain links TRBV14 to TRBJ2-3; 7 bases fit TRBD2. The V and J ends lost 4 bases and 2 bases, in that order; junction bases with no gene match: 6. The CDR3 loop spans 15 amino acids. Looked up from germline, CDR1 is SGHDN and CDR2 is FVKESK. The CDR3 is CASSPSGLTTDTQYF. CDR3 DNA: TGTGCCAGCAGCCCTTCGGGACTAACCACAGATACGCAGTATTTT.

V is TRBV19 and J is TRBJ2-7; D is unclear. Per the germline V gene, CDR1 is LNHDA and CDR2 is SQIVND (reference sequence). The CDR3 totals 15 residues. The V gene lost 4 bases and the J gene lost 7 bases, with 20 bases spanning the gap. The CDR3 here is CASSTTVGRVEEQYF. Written as DNA, the CDR3 is TGTGCCAGTAGTACCACGGTCGGCCGGGTCGAGGAGCAGTACTTC.

Here the CDR3 DNA reads TGTGCCAGCAGCATAGGGGGCTTTGGTCCCCAGCATTTT. This gives the protein CASSIGGFGPQHF. The V call is TRBV14, the J call TRBJ1-5; TRBD1 aligns across 7 bases. Trimming at V came to 5 bases and at J to 10 bases, leaving 8 bases not matched to a gene. The CDR3 contains 13 residues. From germline, CDR1 is SGHDN and CDR2 FVKESK.

The chain uses TRBV27 and TRBJ2-1, with D perhaps TRBD1 (5 bases). Trimming took 6 bases from V and 6 from J, leaving 12 bases between them. From germline, CDR1 is MNHEY and CDR2 SMNVEV (reference sequence). CDR3 length: 13 residues. CDR3 DNA: TGTGCCAGCAGACAGGCGTCGGGCAATGAGCAGTTCTTC. This codes for CASRQASGNEQFF.

The CDR3 reads CASRSGGAEQLSSSYNEQFF. CDR3 DNA: TGTGCAAGTCGCTCGGGAGGTGCTGAGCAGCTATCTAGCTCCTACAATGAGCAGTTCTTC. The chain uses TRBV12-2 and TRBJ2-1; the table's D call of TRBD2 was not tested on the DNA. TRBV12-2 is assigned pseudogene status. The CDR3 has 20 residues.

This chain joins TRBV3-1 (or the pseudogene TRBV3-2) and TRBJ1-6; the match to TRBD1 covers 9 bases. Germline CDR1 is LGHDT and CDR2 is YNNKEL (reference sequence). The CDR3 is 15 residues long. The V gene end was trimmed by 1 base and the J gene end by 8 bases; junction bases not matched to a gene: 3. As DNA, the CDR3 is TGTGCCAGCAGCCAAGCACAGGGGGCTCATTCACCCCTCCACTTT. Residues: CASSQAQGAHSPLHF.

The chain employs TRBV10-3 and TRBJ1-1, with 8 bases matching TRBD1. In germline, CDR1 is ENHRY, CDR2 SYGVKD. The trim removed 7 bases at V and 7 bases at J, leaving 8 bases unmatched. This CDR3 has 13 residues. The CDR3 DNA is TGTGCCATCACCGAGGACAGGGAAGTTGAAGCTTTCTTT. Translating it yields CAITEDREVEAFF.

V gene TRBV5-1 combines with J gene TRBJ2-3; 7 bases align to TRBD1. The CDR3 sequence is 13 residues long. CDR1 and CDR2 (germline): SGHRS, YFSETQ. With V trimmed by 3 bases and J by 6 bases, 4 bases remained unmatched. The CDR3 region is CASSSTGPDTQYF. DNA of the CDR3: TGCGCCAGCAGCTCGACAGGGCCCGATACGCAGTATTTT.